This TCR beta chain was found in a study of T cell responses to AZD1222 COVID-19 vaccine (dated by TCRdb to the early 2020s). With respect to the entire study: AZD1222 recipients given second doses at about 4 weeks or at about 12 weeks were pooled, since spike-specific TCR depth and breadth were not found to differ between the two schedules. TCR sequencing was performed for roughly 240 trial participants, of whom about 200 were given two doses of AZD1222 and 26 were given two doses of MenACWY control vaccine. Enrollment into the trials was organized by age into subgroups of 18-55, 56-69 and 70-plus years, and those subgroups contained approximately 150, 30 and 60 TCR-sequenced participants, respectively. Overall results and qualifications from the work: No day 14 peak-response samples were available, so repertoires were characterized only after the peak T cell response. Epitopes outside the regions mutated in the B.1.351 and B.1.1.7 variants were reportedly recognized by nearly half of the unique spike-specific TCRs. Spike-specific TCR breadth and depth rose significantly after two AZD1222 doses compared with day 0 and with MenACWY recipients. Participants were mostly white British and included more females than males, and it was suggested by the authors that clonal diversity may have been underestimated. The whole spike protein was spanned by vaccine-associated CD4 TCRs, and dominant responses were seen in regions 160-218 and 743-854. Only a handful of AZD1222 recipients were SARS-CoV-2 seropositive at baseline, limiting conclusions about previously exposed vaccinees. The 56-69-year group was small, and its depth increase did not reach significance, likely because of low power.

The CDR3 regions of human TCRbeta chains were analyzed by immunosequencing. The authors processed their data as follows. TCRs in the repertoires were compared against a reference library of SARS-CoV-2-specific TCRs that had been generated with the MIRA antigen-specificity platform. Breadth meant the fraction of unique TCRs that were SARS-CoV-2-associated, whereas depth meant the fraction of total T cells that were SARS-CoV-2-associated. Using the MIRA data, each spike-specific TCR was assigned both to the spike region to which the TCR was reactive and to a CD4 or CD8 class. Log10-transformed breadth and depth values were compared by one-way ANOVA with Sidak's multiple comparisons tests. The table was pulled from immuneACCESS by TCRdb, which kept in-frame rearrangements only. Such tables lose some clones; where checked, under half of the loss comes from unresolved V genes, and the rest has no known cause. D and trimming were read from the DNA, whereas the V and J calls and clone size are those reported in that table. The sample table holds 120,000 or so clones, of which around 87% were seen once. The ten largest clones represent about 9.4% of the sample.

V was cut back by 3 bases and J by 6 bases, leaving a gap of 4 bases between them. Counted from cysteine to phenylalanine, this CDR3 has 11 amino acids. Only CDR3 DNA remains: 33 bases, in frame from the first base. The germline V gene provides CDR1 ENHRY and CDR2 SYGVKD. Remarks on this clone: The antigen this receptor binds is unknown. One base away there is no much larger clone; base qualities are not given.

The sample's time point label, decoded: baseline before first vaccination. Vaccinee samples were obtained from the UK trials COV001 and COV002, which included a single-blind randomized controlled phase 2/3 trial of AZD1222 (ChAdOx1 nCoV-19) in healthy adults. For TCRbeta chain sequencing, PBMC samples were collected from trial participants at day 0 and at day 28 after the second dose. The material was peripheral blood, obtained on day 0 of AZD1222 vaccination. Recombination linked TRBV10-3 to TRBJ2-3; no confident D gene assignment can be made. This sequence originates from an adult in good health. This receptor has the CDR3 CAISDRDTQYF. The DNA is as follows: TGTGCCATCAGTGATCGGGATACGCAGTATTTT.